These T cell receptor beta chains were read from a single sample in a study of graft-versus-host responses after intestinal transplantation. No antigens are known for them. Profiling relied on immunoSEQ multiplex PCR, and the TCRdb table lists in-frame clones only, not all of them. The sample has approximately 94,000 clones, roughly 87% seen once. The sample was unstimulated CD4+ T cells sorted from spleen or lymph node cells, taken before transplant. The receptors stem from a human donor who was the organ donor for an intestinal transplant. Each CDR3 is given with its conserved first and last residue. The D gene is left open where the match is weak. Size is omitted from some rows. Given values are once, few, many or a class for expanded clones.

d_gene	v_gene	j_gene	abundance	CDR3nt	CDR3aa
-	TRBV28	TRBJ2-3	-	TGTGCCAGCAGTTTACTTCTAATCCATACGCAGTATTTT	CASSLLLIHTQYF
TRBD1	TRBV28	TRBJ1-1	-	TGTGCCAGCAGTTCGACAGGGTCTGCCAGGGCTTTCTTT	CASSSTGSARAFF
-	TRBV7-8	TRBJ2-2	-	TGTGCCAGCAAAAAGCGGAACGGCGGGGAGCTGTTTTTT	CASKKRNGGELFF
TRBD1	TRBV30	TRBJ1-2	-	TGTGCCTGGAGACTTACGCCCCGTGGACAGGGTGACTATGGCTACACCTTC	CAWRLTPRGQGDYGYTF
-	TRBV5-1	TRBJ1-2	-	TGCGCCAGCAGCTTAGACAGTTCTAACTATGGCTACACCTTC	CASSLDSSNYGYTF
-	TRBV15	TRBJ1-2	-	TGTGCCACCAGCTCGGGCCTTCACACGGGGGCCTATGGCTACACCTTC	CATSSGLHTGAYGYTF
-	TRBV27	TRBJ1-5	-	TGTGCCAGCAGTTTAAGACAGACTAGCAATCAGCCCCAGCATTTT	CASSLRQTSNQPQHF
TRBD1	TRBV27	TRBJ1-1	-	TGTGCCAGCAGTCCTTGGGGACAGATGAACACTGAAGCTTTCTTT	CASSPWGQMNTEAFF
TRBD1	TRBV5-6	TRBJ1-5	-	TGTGCCAGCAGCTTGTCAGGGGGAAGCAATCAGCCCCAGCATTTT	CASSLSGGSNQPQHF
TRBD1	TRBV28	TRBJ1-2	-	TGTGCCACCAACGAACAGGGGGCGCGAGGTAGGGGCTACACCTTC	CATNEQGARGRGYTF
-	TRBV18	TRBJ1-3	-	TGTGCCAGCTCACCTCAGACAGGATCCGGAAACACCATATATTTT	CASSPQTGSGNTIYF
-	TRBV11-2	TRBJ2-1	once	TGTGCCAGCGCGCCAACCGGGACTGTTAAGAATGAGCAGTTCTTC	CASAPTGTVKNEQFF
-	TRBV5-1	TRBJ2-7	-	TGCGCCAGCAGCTTGGCAGCCGAGCAGTACTTC	CASSLAAEQYF
TRBD2	TRBV9	TRBJ2-7	-	TGTGCCAGCAGCTCCGGGACTAGCGGGGGGTCCAACGAGCAGTACTTC	CASSSGTSGGSNEQYF
-	TRBV18	TRBJ2-2	few	TGTGCCAGCTCACCGAACACCGGGGAGCTGTTTTTT	CASSPNTGELFF
-	TRBV21-1	TRBJ1-3	-	TGTGCCAGCAGCGGACAGGAACACTCTGGAAACACCATATATTTT	CASSGQEHSGNTIYF
-	TRBV30	TRBJ1-3	-	TGTGCCTGGGCTTACGACCGATACTCTGGAAACACCATATATTTT	CAWAYDRYSGNTIYF
-	TRBV30	TRBJ1-6	-	TGTGCCGCTGGTTTATTTACACTAAATAATTCACCCCTCCACTTT	CAAGLFTLNNSPLHF
TRBD1	TRBV7-9	TRBJ1-6	-	TGTGCCAGCACCGGGACAGGGGAATCACCCCTCCACTTT	CASTGTGESPLHF
-	TRBV30	TRBJ2-7	-	TGTGCCTGGAGGAGGGCCTCGGGCGAGCAGTACTTC	CAWRRASGEQYF
TRBD2	TRBV5-8	TRBJ2-5	-	TGTGCCAGCAGCTTGGACGCGGGGGGCCTGGAGACCCAGTACTTC	CASSLDAGGLETQYF
-	TRBV5-1	TRBJ2-4	-	TGCGCCAGCTCTCAGTCTCCCCAGGGAGTGGAAGACATTCAGTACTTC	CASSQSPQGVEDIQYF
-	TRBV28	TRBJ2-7	-	TGTGCCAGCAGTTTAGGTTACGAGCAGTACTTC	CASSLGYEQYF
-	TRBV30	TRBJ1-2	-	TGTGCCTGGAGTGTTGTTGGGCCCCCCTTTGTGGACACCTTC	CAWSVVGPPFVDTF
TRBD2	TRBV4-2	TRBJ2-1	-	TGTGCCAGCAGCCAGGCTAGCGGTTCCTACAATGAGCAGTTCTTC	CASSQASGSYNEQFF
-	TRBV11-3	TRBJ2-2	-	TGTGCCAGCAGCTTAGACCCCACGGAGCTGTTTTTT	CASSLDPTELFF
TRBD2	TRBV18	TRBJ2-7	-	TGTGCCAGCTCACTGCCGACTAGCGGAAAATACGAGCAGTACTTC	CASSLPTSGKYEQYF
-	TRBV11-3	TRBJ2-3	-	TGTGCCAGCAGCGCCGGGGCGGGGACAGATACGCAGTATTTT	CASSAGAGTDTQYF
-	TRBV5-1	TRBJ2-1	-	TGCGCCAGCAGCTTGACGGGGGGCGCCTACAATGAGCAGTTCTTC	CASSLTGGAYNEQFF
TRBD1	TRBV28	TRBJ1-6	-	TGTGCCAGCAGGGGGACAGGGAGACTCCGTAATTCACCCCTCCACTTT	CASRGTGRLRNSPLHF
TRBD2	TRBV27	TRBJ2-5	-	TGTGCCAGCAAATTTACTAGCGGGGGTCAAGAGACCCAGTACTTC	CASKFTSGGQETQYF
-	TRBV20-1	TRBJ2-7	-	TGCAGTGCTAGAGATCAAAGGGAGCAGTACTTC	CSARDQREQYF
TRBD1	TRBV7-8	TRBJ2-5	-	TGTGCCAGCAGCTTAGTCGGGGGACAGGGAGGGTTAGAGACCCAGTACTTC	CASSLVGGQGGLETQYF
-	TRBV19	TRBJ2-3	-	TGTGCCAGTAGTATTAGGGATCCGTCAGATACGCAGTATTTT	CASSIRDPSDTQYF
TRBD2	TRBV2	TRBJ2-3	few	TGTGCCAGCAGTCGACTAGCGGGGGGTACGCAGTATTTT	CASSRLAGGTQYF
TRBD1	TRBV5-1	TRBJ1-1	once	TGCGCCAGCAGCTTGGCCGGGACAGGGGTAACTGAAGCTTTCTTT	CASSLAGTGVTEAFF
-	TRBV6-5	TRBJ1-1	-	TGTGCCAGCAGTTCAACCACAGGGTGGAACACTGAAGCTTTCTTT	CASSSTTGWNTEAFF
-	TRBV11-1	TRBJ1-6	-	TGTGCCAGCAGCTACGAGGGGGTAAATTCACCCCTCCACTTT	CASSYEGVNSPLHF
-	TRBV28	TRBJ1-2	-	TGTGCCAGCAGTTGGGGTAACTATGGCTACACCTTC	CASSWGNYGYTF